This T cell receptor (beta chain) was obtained from a study of cytomegalovirus exposure and HLA in healthy donors (dated 2017 in TCRdb). With respect to the entire study: According to a later analysis, one platform produced both the 110 or so validation repertoires and the 720 or so repertoires of the first cohort. A separate validation cohort of roughly 130 different subjects was used in addition to the roughly 700-subject first cohort. The study aimed to test whether signatures of past pathogen exposure could be identified by cataloging public T cell receptors. To predict cytomegalovirus infection status, the study combined high-throughput TCR immunosequencing, statistical association of individual TCRs with disease status, and machine learning.

The receptor library was made with the immunoSEQ multiplex PCR assay. As for how the authors treated the data: A statistical classification framework was built for diagnosing cytomegalovirus status from the catalog of TCR beta chain sequences. The source is immuneACCESS, and TCRdb retained only in-frame sequences with V and J called. Part of the clones is not carried over; for the studies checked, unresolved V genes explain less than half of this, and the remainder is unexplained. V and J calls and clone size are as listed in that table; D and trimming were resolved from the DNA. The sample profile shows 150,000 to 200,000 clones; nearly 90% of them were found once. The ten largest clones add up to 4% to 4.5% of the sample. This clone was found a few times. Its recognized antigen is unknown. No qualities accompany the bases; no much larger clone lies one base away. CDR1 and CDR2, per the germline V gene, are SNHLY and FYNNEI. The CDR3 holds 13 amino acids from the cysteine to the phenylalanine. The CDR3 DNA has 39 bases and is translated from base 1. From V the trimming removes 4 bases and from J it removes 7 bases, while the gene matches leave 5 bases of the junction unaccounted for.

The donors belonged to the validation cohort of over a hundred subjects, which was separate from the roughly 670-subject first cohort. The paper as a whole reports these results and caveats: Subsequent analysis determined that TCRs grouped into clusters in the first cohort also showed a tendency toward co-occurrence across the roughly 110 validation repertoires, and 85% to 95% of cluster scores exceeded 0. While some public TCRs were present in many individuals, most TCR sequences turned up only very rarely across donors. Cytomegalovirus status was reported to be diagnosed by the classifier with high specificity and sensitivity in both the original and validation cohorts. According to the authors, the approach could potentially be generalized to other disease states and immunological phenotypes. The study listed approximately 150 TCR beta chains as associated with cytomegalovirus. Three of the identified cytomegalovirus-associated TCR beta chains were confirmed in vitro to be specific for cytomegalovirus antigens. A later analysis had no HLA typing for the validation cohort, so co-occurrence there was scored across all 110 or so repertoires.

Sequencing was carried out using PBMCs. Rearrangement joined TRBV2 to TRBJ1-2; the central 8 bases match TRBD1. The receptor comes from a young man in good health and CMV-seropositive. CDR3 region: CASSASGTGGYTF. The DNA sequence reads TGTGCCAGCAGTGCCTCCGGGACAGGTGGCTACACCTTC.